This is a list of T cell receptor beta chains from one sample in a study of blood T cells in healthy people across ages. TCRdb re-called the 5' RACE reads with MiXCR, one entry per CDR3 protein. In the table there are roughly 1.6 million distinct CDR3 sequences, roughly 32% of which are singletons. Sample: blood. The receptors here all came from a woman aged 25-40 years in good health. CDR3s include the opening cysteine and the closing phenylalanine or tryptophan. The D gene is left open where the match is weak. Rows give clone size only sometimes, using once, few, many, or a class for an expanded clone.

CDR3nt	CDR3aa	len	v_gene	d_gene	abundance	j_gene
TGCAGCGTTGAACGGGCTTTGGAGGGCTACACCTTC	CSVERALEGYTF	12	TRBV29-1	NA	few	TRBJ1-2
TGTGCCACCAGTGATTCGAGGGGCTTAGGCAATGAGCAGTTCTTC	CATSDSRGLGNEQFF	15	TRBV24-1	NA	few	TRBJ2-1
TGTGCCAGCAGCCAAGATGTAGCCTTGGAGACCCAGTACTTC	CASSQDVALETQYF	14	TRBV3-1	NA	NA	TRBJ2-5
TGTGCCACCAGTGATCCTCGGTCTACAGGAGAGACCCAGTACTTC	CATSDPRSTGETQYF	15	TRBV24-1	NA	NA	TRBJ2-5
TGTGCCAGCAGCTTAGCGGCGGGAGAAAGCTATGGCTACACCTTC	CASSLAAGESYGYTF	15	TRBV11-2	NA	NA	TRBJ1-2
TGTGCCAGCAGTTACACAGGGGGGAGAAGCTACGAGCAGTACTTC	CASSYTGGRSYEQYF	15	TRBV12-3/TRBV12-4	TRBD1	NA	TRBJ2-7
TGTGCCAGCAGCCCCGCAAACTACAATGAGCAGTTCTTC	CASSPANYNEQFF	13	TRBV9	NA	few	TRBJ2-1
TGCAGTGCCCGTCCCACTGAAGCTTTCTTT	CSARPTEAFF	10	TRBV20-1	NA	once	TRBJ1-1
TGCAGTGCTAGAGATACCCCAATGGCGGGAGAATCCTACGAGCAGTACTTC	CSARDTPMAGESYEQYF	17	TRBV20-1	TRBD2	NA	TRBJ2-7
TGCGCCAGCAGCCAAGTTCTAGGACTCCACTACAATGAGCAGTTCTTC	CASSQVLGLHYNEQFF	16	TRBV4-1	NA	NA	TRBJ2-1
TGCAGCGTTGAATTGGGGGGCTATAACTATGGCTACACCTTC	CSVELGGYNYGYTF	14	TRBV29-1	NA	NA	TRBJ1-2
TGCGCCAGCAGCTTGCCTACTAGCGGGAGGGCCGAGTTCTTC	CASSLPTSGRAEFF	14	TRBV5-1	TRBD2	few	TRBJ2-1
TGCAGCGTTGGACAAACAGCTTACGAGCAGTACTTC	CSVGQTAYEQYF	12	TRBV29-1	NA	few	TRBJ2-7
TGTGCCAGCAGCGTGAAACAGGGACCGTGGGGGGAGCTGTTTTTT	CASSVKQGPWGELFF	15	TRBV9	NA	NA	TRBJ2-2
TGTGCCTGGAGTGTACTCCAGGGGAACACCGGGGAGATGTTTTTT	CAWSVLQGNTGEMFF	15	TRBV30	NA	NA	TRBJ2-2
TGTGCCAGCAGTCAATCTACGAGCTCCTACAATGAGCAGTTCTTC	CASSQSTSSYNEQFF	15	TRBV11-3	NA	NA	TRBJ2-1
TGTGCCAGCAGTGAAAGTGGGAACTCCTACAATGAGCAGTTCTTC	CASSESGNSYNEQFF	15	TRBV6-1	NA	few	TRBJ2-1
TGTGCCAGCGGGGACAGGCACAGCACAGATACGCAGTATTTT	CASGDRHSTDTQYF	14	TRBV9	TRBD1	NA	TRBJ2-3